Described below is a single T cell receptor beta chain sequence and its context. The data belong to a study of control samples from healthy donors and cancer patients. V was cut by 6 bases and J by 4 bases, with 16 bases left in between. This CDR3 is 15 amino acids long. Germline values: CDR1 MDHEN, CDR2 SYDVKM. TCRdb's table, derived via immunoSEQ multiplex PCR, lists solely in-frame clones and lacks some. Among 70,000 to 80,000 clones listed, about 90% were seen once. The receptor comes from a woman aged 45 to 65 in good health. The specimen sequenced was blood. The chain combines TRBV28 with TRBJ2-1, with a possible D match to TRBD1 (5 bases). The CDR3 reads CASSFVQAPYNEQFF. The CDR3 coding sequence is TGTGCCAGCAGCTTCGTACAGGCCCCTTACAATGAGCAGTTCTTC.